This TCR beta chain was retrieved from a study of spatial heterogeneity in lung cancer. The germline V gene has CDR1 MNHNS and CDR2 SASEGT. The V and J ends lost 4 bases and 8 bases respectively, with 14 bases between them. This CDR3 comprises 14 residues. TCRdb reprocessed the 5' RACE reads with MiXCR, giving one entry per CDR3 protein. Seen here are some 22,000 distinct CDR3 sequences, around 4.7% observed once, and the top ten hold 5.2%. The time point is: sample taken at primary tumor resection. The donors, about 74 patients with untreated early-stage non-small cell lung cancer, provided the samples. Whole RNA, isolated from tumor, nontumor lung or frozen PBMC, was sequenced without prior sorting. This clonotype was detected ten times or more.

The TCR comes from a male donor with early-stage non-small cell lung cancer. The chain couples TRBV6-1 to TRBJ1-4, with D possibly being TRBD1 (5 bases). Sequencing was performed on PBMCs, taken at surgery. CDR3 bases: TGTGCCAGCAGTGTCGGTCAGGGTGGCGAAAAACTGTTTTTT. Translating it yields CASSVGQGGEKLFF.